These T cell receptor beta chains were read from a single sample in a study of cytomegalovirus exposure and HLA in healthy donors. Clones were read by immunoSEQ multiplex PCR, and TCRdb kept only the in-frame ones, dropping some. The sample lists 170,000 or so clones, about four fifths occurring once. Sequencing input: PBMCs. Receptors originate from a man between 18 and 29 years old in good health and CMV-seronegative. The CDR3 runs from the conserved cysteine through the conserved F or W. Each record gives: D gene, J gene, V gene, clone size, CDR3 DNA, CDR3 protein. A D gene is named only where the DNA matches it firmly. Expanded clones get a size class; other rows say once, few or many, or leave the size out.

D: -
J: TRBJ2-7
V: TRBV4-3
size: -
DNA: TGCGCCAGCAGCTCCGGGACTCTTTTTTACGAGCAGTACTTC
CDR3: CASSSGTLFYEQYF

D: -
J: TRBJ2-1
V: TRBV28
size: once
DNA: TGTGCCACCCAGGAGAGGGAGAATGAGCAGTTCTTC
CDR3: CATQERENEQFF

D: -
J: TRBJ1-1
V: TRBV19
size: -
DNA: TGTGCCAGCCGGGGTTCGTATACTGAAGCTTTCTTT
CDR3: CASRGSYTEAFF

D: TRBD1
J: TRBJ2-7
V: TRBV30
size: -
DNA: TGTGCCTGGAGTAGAACAGGGGTTCGGTACGAGCAGTACTTC
CDR3: CAWSRTGVRYEQYF

D: TRBD2
J: TRBJ2-1
V: TRBV27
size: -
DNA: TGTGCCAGCAGAAGTTGGGGGGGCAATGAGCAGTTCTTC
CDR3: CASRSWGGNEQFF

D: -
J: TRBJ2-1
V: TRBV2
size: once
DNA: TGTGCCAGCAGATGGGACATAGGGGATGAGCAGTTCTTC
CDR3: CASRWDIGDEQFF

D: -
J: TRBJ1-1
V: TRBV9
size: -
DNA: TGTGCCAGCAGCGGAGATCTTTCCACTGAAGCTTTCTTT
CDR3: CASSGDLSTEAFF

D: -
J: TRBJ1-2
V: TRBV9
size: -
DNA: TGTGCCAGCAGCGTAGGGTCAGTCAGAGGCTACACCTTC
CDR3: CASSVGSVRGYTF

D: -
J: TRBJ2-1
V: TRBV5-1
size: -
DNA: TGCGCCAGCAGCATGGGGGGCAGGGGTGGGTTCTTC
CDR3: CASSMGGRGGFF

D: TRBD1
J: TRBJ1-2
V: TRBV11-2
size: -
DNA: TGTGCCAGCAGCTACACCCGGGACAGGTATTATGGCTACACCTTC
CDR3: CASSYTRDRYYGYTF